Detailed here is one T cell receptor beta chain. Germline V gives CDR1 WSHSY, CDR2 SAAADI. The CDR3 has 11 amino acids. Trimming removed 3 bases at V and 5 bases at J, with 3 bases between. This record comes from a study of blood T cell repertoires in COVID-19. Study summary: PBMCs, B-cell-depleted T cells, or T cells were the source of the cDNA or gDNA that made up the material.

In the source study's methods: For nucleated cells, counts were estimated from reference gene primer amplification. The data were produced by immunoSEQ multiplex PCR, yet TCRdb's version contains in-frame clones alone and is incomplete. The DNA gave D and trimming, while V, J and clone size come from that table. The sample includes 50,000 to 70,000 clones, roughly 88% seen only once; the top ten take around 5.9%. The chain employs TRBV10-2 and TRBJ2-3; D gene ambiguous. The source is an older woman with acute or convalescent COVID-19. Material for sequencing was peripheral blood. The DNA of the CDR3 is TGCGCCAGCAGTGACATAGATACGCAGTATTTT. Its protein product is CASSDIDTQYF.